Here is one TCR beta chain with its context. What it binds is unknown. A J-beta primer mix and a sample-barcoded 5' primer were used in a second PCR of roughly 6 to 11 cycles. TCRdb fed the 5' RACE reads into MiXCR, producing one record per CDR3 protein. Altogether roughly 1,500,000 distinct CDR3 sequences are present, roughly 32% being singletons, with the ten largest covering approximately 10%. This entry belongs to a study of blood T cells in healthy people across ages. Study-level background: Using template switching, researchers captured about one barcoded beta molecule for each two T cells.

The length of the CDR3 is 13 residues. Germline V gene data show CDR1 as GTSNPN and CDR2 as SVGIG (reference sequence). Trimming stripped 2 bases from V and 7 bases from J, with 11 bases between. Study-wide results and limits: Age brought a roughly linear fall in TCR beta diversity measured per million T cells.

Material: blood. The chain is built from TRBV30 and TRBJ1-4; TRBD1 is a possible D gene (6 bases). This TCR was sampled from a young woman in good health. CDR3 sequence (DNA): TGTGCCTGGAGTTTGGGGGCCCCTGAAAAACTGTTTTTT. Protein product: CAWSLGAPEKLFF.